The sequence of this T cell receptor (beta chain) was determined in a study of CD8 T cells in ankylosing spondylitis. Findings and caveats of the study: Eight or nine highly homologous variants formed a TCR beta motif that appeared characteristic of ankylosing spondylitis blood. Clones linked to disease were reported to show significant enrichment in matched ankylosing spondylitis synovial fluid.

Quantitative barcoded 5'-RACE was used to prepare TCR beta libraries. TCRdb ran MiXCR on the 5' RACE reads and lists one entry per CDR3 protein. Seen here are approximately 35,000 distinct CDR3 sequences, approximately 10% observed once, and the top ten hold around 21%. Germline values: CDR1 PRHDT, CDR2 FYEKMQ (reference sequence). There are 15 residues in the CDR3. V dropped 3 bases and J dropped 3 bases, with 13 bases sitting between them. Only a few counts were recorded for this clonotype. Its antigen is as yet unknown. The rearrangement joins TRBV13 to TRBJ2-3; D not certain. The sequence was collected from a male donor with ankylosing spondylitis. Specimen: synovial fluid, either unsorted or a sorted T cell fraction (not recorded which). In nucleotides, the CDR3 is TGTGCCAGCAGCTTGGGCAGATCAACAACAGATACGCAGTATTTT. Translating gives CASSLGRSTTDTQYF.